The 17 T cell receptor beta chains below all came from one sample that was sequenced in a study of OX40 agonist ivuxolimab in advanced cancers. The method was immunoSEQ multiplex PCR; TCRdb's version includes in-frame clones alone and lacks a portion of them. This repertoire shows some 73,000 clones, over 80% found once; its top ten account for approximately 11%. Sequenced here: CD4+ or CD8+ T cells sorted from blood, sampled in a trial of the OX40 agonist ivuxolimab. Receptors originate from an adult with an advanced solid tumor such as melanoma, head and neck, liver or kidney cancer.

A single count supports this clone. V is TRBV28 and J is TRBJ1-2; D may be TRBD1 (6 bases). The CDR3 spans 17 residues. Looked up from germline, CDR1 is MDHEN and CDR2 is SYDVKM. Trimming removed 6 bases from V and 3 bases from J, with 23 bases in between. For the CDR3, the DNA is TGTGCCAGCAGGGGATCGGCGGACAGTGGGTTTTACTATGGCTACACCTTC. Its translation: CASRGSADSGFYYGYTF.

This chain uses TRBV14 with TRBJ2-1; unclear D gene. The germline V and J ends were trimmed by 1 base and 9 bases, with 7 bases remaining between them. The CDR3 covers 12 residues. Germline CDR1 and CDR2: SGHDN and FVKESK. This chain's CDR3 is CASSQVSLEQFF. CDR3 coding DNA: TGTGCCAGCAGCCAAGTTTCGCTTGAGCAGTTCTTC.

In DNA form, the CDR3 reads TGTGCCAGTAGTATTTCGACGGATCTAAATCAGCCCCAGCATTTT. Translating gives CASSISTDLNQPQHF. This sequence joins TRBV19 and TRBJ1-5; D gene unclear. The CDR3 is made up of 15 amino acids. V was cut by 3 bases and J by 4 bases, with 13 bases left in between. The germline V gene has CDR1 LNHDA and CDR2 SQIVND (reference sequence).

The chain carries TRBV7-9 and TRBJ2-2; D is undetermined. The CDR3 runs to 12 residues. V was cut by 1 base and J by 7 bases, with 4 bases left in between. The germline V gene encodes CDR1 SEHNR and CDR2 FQNEAQ (reference sequence). The CDR3 protein is CASSLVGGELFF. CDR3 sequence (DNA): TGTGCCAGCAGCTTAGTTGGCGGGGAGCTGTTTTTT.

V gene TRBV27 combines with J gene TRBJ2-7; D is undetermined. Germline CDR1 reads MNHEY; CDR2 reads SMNVEV (reference sequence). The CDR3 has 13 amino acids. Trimming removed 2 bases from V and 3 bases from J, with 8 bases in between. Here the CDR3 reads CASSLALHYEQYF. As DNA, the CDR3 is TGTGCCAGCAGTTTAGCGTTACACTACGAGCAGTACTTC.

The chain uses TRBV15 and TRBJ1-2; the match to TRBD1 covers 7 bases. Germline trimming cut 3 bases from V and 2 bases from J; bases unmatched to any gene: 6. The germline CDR1 and CDR2 sequences are LNHNV and YYDKDF (reference sequence). This CDR3 comprises 15 residues. Here the CDR3 DNA reads TGTGCCACCAGCAGGAACAGGGGCCAAAACTATGGCTACACCTTC. Its translation is CATSRNRGQNYGYTF.

The rearrangement uses TRBV27 and TRBJ1-2; TRBD1 is a possible D gene (6 bases). The V gene's germline CDR1 is MNHEY and CDR2 SMNVEV (reference sequence). V was pared by 1 base and J by 6 bases, with 15 bases between. This CDR3 has 15 residues. CDR3 nucleotides: TGTGCCAGCAGTTTATGGGGGCGCAAGTTCGATGGCTACACCTTC. Translated: CASSLWGRKFDGYTF.

This clone was counted only a few times. This chain uses TRBV27 with TRBJ1-2, with D possibly matching TRBD1 (5 bases). Germline CDR1 MNHEY, CDR2 SMNVEV (reference sequence). Trimming left V 3 bases short and J 5 bases short, with 16 bases between. This CDR3 is 15 amino acids long. The CDR3 region has the DNA TGTGCCAGCAGTTTGAGAAAGGGGTCGGTATATGGCTACACCTTC. Translating it yields CASSLRKGSVYGYTF.

This chain links TRBV7-9 with TRBJ2-7; no reliable D call. V lost 5 bases and J 0 bases, leaving 5 bases between the germline ends. The germline gives CDR1 SEHNR, CDR2 FQNEAQ (reference sequence). The CDR3 length is 12 residues. The CDR3 sequence: CASSLYSYEQYF. In DNA form, the CDR3 reads TGTGCCAGCAGCCTTTACTCCTACGAGCAGTACTTC.

This clone was picked up many times. The chain carries TRBV6-1 and TRBJ2-7; D not certain. Trimming shortened V by 11 bases and J by 2 bases, and 16 bases separated the two germline ends. Germline values: CDR1 MNHNS, CDR2 SASEGT. This CDR3 contains 13 residues. The CDR3 protein is CAGSRTEAYEQYF. CDR3 DNA: TGTGCCGGATCGAGGACGGAAGCCTACGAGCAGTACTTC.

This sequence joins TRBV28 and TRBJ2-2; no clear D. Trimming removed 3 bases from V and 5 bases from J, with 7 bases in between. CDR3 length: 13 residues. Germline values: CDR1 MDHEN, CDR2 SYDVKM. CDR3 nucleotides: TGTGCCAGCAGTTTTATTCGGACCGGGGAGCTGTTTTTT. This codes for CASSFIRTGELFF.

This clone is labeled medium-sized. Other DNA sequences in the sample encode the same CDR3. The chain combines TRBV4-1 with TRBJ2-7; D is unresolved. Germline V lookup: CDR1 MGHRA, CDR2 YSYEKL. V shed 1 base and J shed 0 bases, with 7 bases lying between them. The CDR3 has 14 residues. This CDR3 is CASSQAQSSYEQYF. In nucleotides, the CDR3 is TGCGCCAGCAGCCAAGCGCAGAGCTCCTACGAGCAGTACTTC.

About this clone: Other DNA sequences from this sample encode an identical CDR3 as well. This chain connects TRBV7-9 to TRBJ2-1, with 8 bases identical to TRBD2. This CDR3 spans 15 amino acids. The V segment lost 5 bases and the J segment 1 base; nucleotides outside the gene matches: 4. CDR1 is SEHNR and CDR2 is FQNEAQ in the germline V gene (reference sequence). The CDR3 DNA sequence: TGTGCCAGCAGCCCCCCGGGGGGGTCCTACAATGAGCAGTTCTTC. It specifies CASSPPGGSYNEQFF.

This clone was seen a single time. This chain links TRBV27 with TRBJ2-7; D remains unclear. The CDR3 sequence is 18 residues long. V dropped 5 bases and J dropped 0 bases, with 23 bases sitting between them. The germline CDR1 and CDR2 sequences are MNHEY and SMNVEV (reference sequence). CDR3 amino acids: CASSPQTTVAGSSYEQYF. In DNA, the CDR3 is TGTGCCAGCAGTCCCCAAACTACAGTGGCCGGTAGCTCCTACGAGCAGTACTTC.

V gene TRBV9 combines with J gene TRBJ1-5; maybe TRBD1 (5 bases). V lost 0 bases and J lost 3, with 7 bases in between. Germline V lookup: CDR1 SGDLS, CDR2 YYNGEE. This CDR3 has 14 amino acids. The CDR3 nucleotides read TGTGCCAGCAGCGTAGAGGGACTCAATCAGCCCCAGCATTTT. As protein: CASSVEGLNQPQHF. The whole variable domain, filled in from reference TRBV9 and TRBJ1-5, reads DSGVTQTPKHLITATGQRVTLRCSPRSGDLSVYWYQQSLDQGLQFLIQYYNGEERAKGNILERFSAQQFPDLHSELNLSSLELGDSALYFCASSVEGLNQPQHFGDGTRLSIL.

The chain has TRBV27 and TRBJ2-3; D may be TRBD2 (5 bases). The V end was cut by 1 base, the J end by 0 bases, with 8 bases between. The CDR3 consists of 15 residues. CDR1 is MNHEY and CDR2 is SMNVEV in the germline V gene (reference sequence). The CDR3 sequence is CASSLWRVSTDTQYF. Here the CDR3 DNA reads TGTGCCAGCAGTTTATGGCGGGTTAGCACAGATACGCAGTATTTT.

CDR3 sequence (DNA): TGTGCCAGCAGAGGCGCCGACAGGGCGCATGGCTACACCTTC. Translating gives CASRGADRAHGYTF. The chain recombines TRBV6-5 with TRBJ1-2, with TRBD1 identical over 7 bases. Germline V gives CDR1 MNHEY, CDR2 SVGAGI. CDR3 length: 14 residues. V lost 6 bases, J lost 6 bases, and 10 bases stayed unmatched.